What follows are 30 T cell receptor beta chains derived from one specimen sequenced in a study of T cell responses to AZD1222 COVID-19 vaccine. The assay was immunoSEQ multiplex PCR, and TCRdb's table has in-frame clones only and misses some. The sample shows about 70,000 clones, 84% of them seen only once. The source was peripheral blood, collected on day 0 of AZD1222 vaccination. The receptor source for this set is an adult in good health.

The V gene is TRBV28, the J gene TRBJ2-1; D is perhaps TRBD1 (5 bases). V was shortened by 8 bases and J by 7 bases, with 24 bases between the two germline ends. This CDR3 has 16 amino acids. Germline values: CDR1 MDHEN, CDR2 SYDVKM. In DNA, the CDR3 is TGTGCCAGCCTCGCACTGGGGCAGGATAGCAGGAATGAGCAGTTCTTC. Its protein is CASLALGQDSRNEQFF. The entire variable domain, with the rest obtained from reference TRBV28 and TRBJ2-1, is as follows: DVKVTQSSRYLVKRTGEKVFLECVQDMDHENMFWYRQDPGLGLRLIYFSYDVKMKEKGDIPEGYSVSREKKERFSLILESASTNQTSMYLCASLALGQDSRNEQFFGPGTRLTVL.

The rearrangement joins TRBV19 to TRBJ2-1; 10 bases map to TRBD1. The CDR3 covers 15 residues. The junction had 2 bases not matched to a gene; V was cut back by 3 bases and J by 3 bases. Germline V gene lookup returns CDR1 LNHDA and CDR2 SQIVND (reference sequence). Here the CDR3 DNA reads TGTGCCAGTAGTATGAGGGACAGGGGCTACAATGAGCAGTTCTTC. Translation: CASSMRDRGYNEQFF.

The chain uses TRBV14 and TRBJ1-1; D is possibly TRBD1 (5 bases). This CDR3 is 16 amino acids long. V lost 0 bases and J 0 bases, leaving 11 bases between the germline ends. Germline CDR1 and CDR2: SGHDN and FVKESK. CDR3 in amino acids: CASSQDAGRMNTEAFF. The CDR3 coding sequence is TGTGCCAGCAGCCAAGACGCGGGACGGATGAACACTGAAGCTTTCTTT.

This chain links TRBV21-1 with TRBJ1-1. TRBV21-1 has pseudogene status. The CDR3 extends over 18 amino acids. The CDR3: CASSKEEVGWRVYTEAFF. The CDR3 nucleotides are TGTGCCAGCAGCAAGGAAGAGGTTGGATGGAGGGTTTACACTGAAGCTTTCTTT.

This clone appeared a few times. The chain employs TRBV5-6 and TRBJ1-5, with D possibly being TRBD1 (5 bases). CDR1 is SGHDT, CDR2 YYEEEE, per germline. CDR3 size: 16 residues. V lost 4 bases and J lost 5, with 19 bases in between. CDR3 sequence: CASSPWEGQEYQPQHF. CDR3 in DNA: TGTGCCAGCAGCCCCTGGGAGGGGCAGGAATATCAGCCCCAGCATTTT.

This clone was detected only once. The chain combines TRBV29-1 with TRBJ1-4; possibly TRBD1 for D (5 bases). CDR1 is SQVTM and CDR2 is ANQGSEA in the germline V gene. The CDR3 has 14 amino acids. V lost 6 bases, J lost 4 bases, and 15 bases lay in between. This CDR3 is CSVASGTYNEKLFF. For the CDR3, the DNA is TGCAGCGTGGCTTCCGGGACCTATAATGAAAAACTGTTTTTT.

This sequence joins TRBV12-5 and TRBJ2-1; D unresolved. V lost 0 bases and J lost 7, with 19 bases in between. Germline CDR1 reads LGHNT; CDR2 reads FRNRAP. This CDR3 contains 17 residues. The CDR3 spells CASGLVGLSLERNEQFF. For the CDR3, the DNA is TGTGCTAGTGGTTTGGTAGGGCTTTCCTTGGAAAGGAATGAGCAGTTCTTC.

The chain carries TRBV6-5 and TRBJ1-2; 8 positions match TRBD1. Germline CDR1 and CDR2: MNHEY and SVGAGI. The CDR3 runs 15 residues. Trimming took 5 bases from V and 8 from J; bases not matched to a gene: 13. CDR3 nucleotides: TGTGCCAGCAGTACCGGACAGGGCCCTATTCGGGGCTACACCTTC. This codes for CASSTGQGPIRGYTF.

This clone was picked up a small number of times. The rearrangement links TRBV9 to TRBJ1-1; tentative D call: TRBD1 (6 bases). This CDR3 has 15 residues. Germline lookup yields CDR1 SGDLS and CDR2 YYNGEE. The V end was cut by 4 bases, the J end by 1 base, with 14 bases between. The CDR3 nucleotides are TGTGCCAGCAGCACCGGACAGCTGACGAACACTGAAGCTTTCTTT. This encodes CASSTGQLTNTEAFF.

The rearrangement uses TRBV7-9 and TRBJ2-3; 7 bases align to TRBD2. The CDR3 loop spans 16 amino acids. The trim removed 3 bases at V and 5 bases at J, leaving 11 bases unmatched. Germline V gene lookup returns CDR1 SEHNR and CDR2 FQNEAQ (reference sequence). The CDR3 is CASSFYGTTKKDTQYF. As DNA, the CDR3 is TGTGCCAGCAGCTTTTATGGGACTACTAAAAAAGATACGCAGTATTTT.

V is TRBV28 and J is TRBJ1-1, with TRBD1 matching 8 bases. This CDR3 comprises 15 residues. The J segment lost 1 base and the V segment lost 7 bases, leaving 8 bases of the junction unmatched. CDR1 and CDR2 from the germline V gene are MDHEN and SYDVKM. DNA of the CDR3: TGTGCCAGCATCTTAGCCGGGACAGGGAACACTGAAGCTTTCTTT. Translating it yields CASILAGTGNTEAFF. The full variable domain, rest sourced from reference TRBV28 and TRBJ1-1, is DVKVTQSSRYLVKRTGEKVFLECVQDMDHENMFWYRQDPGLGLRLIYFSYDVKMKEKGDIPEGYSVSREKKERFSLILESASTNQTSMYLCASILAGTGNTEAFFGQGTRLTVV.

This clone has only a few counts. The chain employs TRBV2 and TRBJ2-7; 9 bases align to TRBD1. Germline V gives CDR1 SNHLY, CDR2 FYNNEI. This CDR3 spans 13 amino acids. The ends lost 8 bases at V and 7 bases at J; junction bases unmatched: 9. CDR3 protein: CASVRDRAQEQYF. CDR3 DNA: TGTGCCAGCGTCCGGGACAGGGCACAGGAGCAGTACTTC.

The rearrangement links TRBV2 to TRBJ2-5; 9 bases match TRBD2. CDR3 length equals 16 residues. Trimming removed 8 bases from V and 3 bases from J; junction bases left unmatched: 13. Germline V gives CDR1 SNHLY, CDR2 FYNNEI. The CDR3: CASRRAGGLNKETQYF. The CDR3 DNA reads TGTGCCAGCCGGCGAGCGGGGGGATTAAATAAAGAGACCCAGTACTTC. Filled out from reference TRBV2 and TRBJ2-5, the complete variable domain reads EPEVTQTPSHQVTQMGQEVILRCVPISNHLYFYWYRQILGQKVEFLVSFYNNEISEKSEIFDDQFSVERPDGSNFTLKIRSTKLEDSAMYFCASRRAGGLNKETQYFGPGTRLLVL.

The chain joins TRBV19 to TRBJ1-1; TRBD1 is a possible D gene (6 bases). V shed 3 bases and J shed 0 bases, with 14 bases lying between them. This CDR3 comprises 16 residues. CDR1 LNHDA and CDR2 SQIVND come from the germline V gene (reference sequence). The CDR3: CASSIEGVLMNTEAFF. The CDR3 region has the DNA TGTGCCAGTAGTATCGAGGGGGTGTTAATGAACACTGAAGCTTTCTTT.

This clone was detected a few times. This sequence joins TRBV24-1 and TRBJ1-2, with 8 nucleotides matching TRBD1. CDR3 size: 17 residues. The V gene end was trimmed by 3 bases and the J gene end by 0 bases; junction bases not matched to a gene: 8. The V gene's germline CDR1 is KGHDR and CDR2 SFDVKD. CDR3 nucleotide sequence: TGTGCCACCAGTGATAGGACAGGGTGGTCTACTAACTATGGCTACACCTTC. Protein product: CATSDRTGWSTNYGYTF.

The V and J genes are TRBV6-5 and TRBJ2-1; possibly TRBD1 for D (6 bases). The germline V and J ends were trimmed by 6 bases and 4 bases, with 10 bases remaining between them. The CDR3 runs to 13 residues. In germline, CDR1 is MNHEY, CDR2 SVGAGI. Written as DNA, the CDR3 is TGTGCCAGCAGACTAACAGGGTACAATGAGCAGTTCTTC. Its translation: CASRLTGYNEQFF.

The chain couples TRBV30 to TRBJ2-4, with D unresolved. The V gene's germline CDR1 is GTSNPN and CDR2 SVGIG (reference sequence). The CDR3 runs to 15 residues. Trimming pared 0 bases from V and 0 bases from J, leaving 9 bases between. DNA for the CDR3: TGTGCCTGGAGTGTGGCAGGATTAGCCAAAAACATTCAGTACTTC. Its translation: CAWSVAGLAKNIQYF.

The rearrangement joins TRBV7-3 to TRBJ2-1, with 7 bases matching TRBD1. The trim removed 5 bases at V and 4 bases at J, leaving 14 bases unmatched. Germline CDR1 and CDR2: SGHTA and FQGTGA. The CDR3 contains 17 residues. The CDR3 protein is CASSPMGQTKLYNEQFF. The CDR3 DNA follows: TGTGCCAGCAGCCCGATGGGACAGACCAAACTTTACAATGAGCAGTTCTTC.

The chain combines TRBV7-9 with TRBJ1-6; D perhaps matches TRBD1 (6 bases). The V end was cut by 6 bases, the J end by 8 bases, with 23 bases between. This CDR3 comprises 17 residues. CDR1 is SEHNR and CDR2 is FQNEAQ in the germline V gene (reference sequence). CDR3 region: CASSQQTGGRGDSPLHF. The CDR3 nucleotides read TGTGCCAGCAGTCAGCAAACGGGGGGCAGGGGTGATTCACCCCTCCACTTT.

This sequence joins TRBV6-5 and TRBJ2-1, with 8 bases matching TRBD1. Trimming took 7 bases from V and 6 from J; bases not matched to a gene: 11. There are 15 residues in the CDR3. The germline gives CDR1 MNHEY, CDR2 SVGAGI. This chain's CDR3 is CASNRLETGVNEQFF. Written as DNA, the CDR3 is TGTGCCAGCAATCGTCTGGAGACAGGGGTCAATGAGCAGTTCTTC.

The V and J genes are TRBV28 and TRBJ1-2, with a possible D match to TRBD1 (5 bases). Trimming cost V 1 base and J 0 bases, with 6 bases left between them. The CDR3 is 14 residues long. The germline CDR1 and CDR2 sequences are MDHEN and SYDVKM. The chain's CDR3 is CASSLSGPNYGYTF. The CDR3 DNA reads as TGTGCCAGCAGTTTATCGGGGCCTAACTATGGCTACACCTTC.

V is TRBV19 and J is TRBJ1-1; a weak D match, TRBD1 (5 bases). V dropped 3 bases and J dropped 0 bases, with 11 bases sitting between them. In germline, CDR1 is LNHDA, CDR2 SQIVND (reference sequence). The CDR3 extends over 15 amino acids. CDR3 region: CASSIGGAMNTEAFF. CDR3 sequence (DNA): TGTGCCAGTAGTATCGGAGGGGCGATGAACACTGAAGCTTTCTTT.

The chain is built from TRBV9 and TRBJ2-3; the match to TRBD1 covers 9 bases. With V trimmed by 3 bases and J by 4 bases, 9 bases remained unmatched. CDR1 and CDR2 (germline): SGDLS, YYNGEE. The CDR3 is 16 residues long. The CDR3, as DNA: TGTGCCAGCAGCGCCAGGGGGGGACAGGGAGCAGATACGCAGTATTTT. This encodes CASSARGGQGADTQYF.

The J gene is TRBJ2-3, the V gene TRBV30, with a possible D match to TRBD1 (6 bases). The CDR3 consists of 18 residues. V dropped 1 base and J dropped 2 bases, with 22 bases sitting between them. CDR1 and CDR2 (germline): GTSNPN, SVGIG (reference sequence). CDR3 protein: CAWSGLQGFGWDTDTQYF. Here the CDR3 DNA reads TGTGCCTGGAGTGGTTTACAGGGTTTTGGGTGGGACACAGATACGCAGTATTTT.

DNA for the CDR3: TGTGCCAGCAGCTTAGATTGGGGCCGACATGGCTACACCTTC. Translating it yields CASSLDWGRHGYTF. The V gene is TRBV11-2, the J gene TRBJ1-2; the D gene is possibly TRBD1 (5 bases). Trimming stripped 0 bases from V and 6 bases from J, with 11 bases between. Germline values: CDR1 SGHAT, CDR2 FQNNGV. CDR3 length equals 14 residues.

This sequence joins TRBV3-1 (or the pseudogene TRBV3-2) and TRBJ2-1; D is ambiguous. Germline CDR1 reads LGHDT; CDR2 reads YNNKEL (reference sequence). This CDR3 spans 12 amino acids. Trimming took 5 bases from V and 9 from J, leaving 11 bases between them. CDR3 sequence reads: CASSFQGVEQFF. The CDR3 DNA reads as TGTGCCAGCAGCTTCCAAGGCGTTGAGCAGTTCTTC.

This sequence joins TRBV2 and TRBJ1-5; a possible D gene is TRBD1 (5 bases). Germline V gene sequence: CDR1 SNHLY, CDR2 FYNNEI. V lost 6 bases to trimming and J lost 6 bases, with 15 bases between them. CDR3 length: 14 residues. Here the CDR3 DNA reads TGTGCCAGCAGAGGGGTTGTTGGGGGTCAGCCCCAGCATTTT. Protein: CASRGVVGGQPQHF.

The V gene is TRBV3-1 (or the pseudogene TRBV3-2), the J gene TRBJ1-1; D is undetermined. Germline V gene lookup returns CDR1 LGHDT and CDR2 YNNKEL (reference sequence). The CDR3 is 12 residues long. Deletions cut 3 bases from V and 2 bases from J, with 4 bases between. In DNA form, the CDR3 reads TGTGCCAGCAGCCAGGCAAACACTGAAGCTTTCTTT. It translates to CASSQANTEAFF.

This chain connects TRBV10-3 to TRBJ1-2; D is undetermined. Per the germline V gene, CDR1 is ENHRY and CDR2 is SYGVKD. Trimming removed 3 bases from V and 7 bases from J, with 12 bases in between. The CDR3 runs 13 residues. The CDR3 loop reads CAISEGVAGGYTF. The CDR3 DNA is TGTGCCATCAGTGAAGGCGTTGCGGGTGGCTACACCTTC.

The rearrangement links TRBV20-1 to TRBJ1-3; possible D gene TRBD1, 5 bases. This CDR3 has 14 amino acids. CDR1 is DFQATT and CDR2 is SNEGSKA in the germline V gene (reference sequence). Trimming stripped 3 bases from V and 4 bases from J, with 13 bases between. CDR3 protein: CSASIGGSGNTIYF. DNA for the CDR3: TGCAGTGCTAGTATTGGGGGGTCCGGAAACACCATATATTTT.